This T cell receptor beta chain was sequenced during a study of graft-versus-host responses after intestinal transplantation. Germline V gives CDR1 MNHNS, CDR2 SASEGT. Trimming at V came to 5 bases and at J to 5 bases, leaving 2 bases not matched to a gene. The CDR3 is made up of 12 amino acids. The data were produced by immunoSEQ multiplex PCR, yet TCRdb's version contains in-frame clones alone and is incomplete. The data contain about 90,000 clones, 80% to 95% of them singletons. Details on this clone: The antigen is undetermined.

This receptor was identified in a human donor who received an intestinal transplant. The input for sequencing was unstimulated CD4+ T cells sorted from spleen or lymph node cells, taken before intestinal transplant. The chain has TRBV6-1 and TRBJ2-7; 8 nucleotides align to TRBD2. CDR3 amino acids: CASSRTSNEQYF. DNA of the CDR3: TGTGCCAGCAGTAGGACTAGCAACGAGCAGTACTTC.